The T cell receptor (beta chain) under discussion was sequenced for a study of blood T cell repertoires in COVID-19. Study background: Whether acute or convalescent, the COVID-19 samples came from the United States, Italy and Spain. Sources were T cells, B-cell-depleted T cells, or PBMCs; the material itself was cDNA or gDNA.

Sequencing used immunoSEQ multiplex PCR; TCRdb keeps in-frame clones, though not all of them. The sample lists 200,000 to 300,000 clones; 70% to 90% were seen once. Categorization into cohorts depended on clinical history that participants reported. Germline-derived CDR1 and CDR2 are LGHNA and YSLEER. V lost 0 bases and J lost 0, with 9 bases in between. This CDR3 spans 16 amino acids. The sample was PBMCs or T cells enriched from blood (not recorded which). The gene calls are TRBV4-3 and TRBJ2-1, with unresolved D. The receptor was derived from a woman aged 40 to 50 with acute COVID-19. The chain's CDR3 is CASSQDGGFSYNEQFF. CDR3 sequence (DNA): TGCGCCAGCAGCCAAGATGGCGGTTTCTCCTACAATGAGCAGTTCTTC.